Following are 9 T cell receptor beta chains from one sample sequenced in a study of memory CD4+ T cells and cytomegalovirus serostatus. Single viable CD3+CD4+CD8-CD45RO+ cells were sorted as the memory CD4+ T cells. Some clones are missing from TCRdb's copy, which holds only in-frame ones; the method was immunoSEQ multiplex PCR. In the table there are 41,000 or so clones, roughly three quarters of which are singletons. The sequencing sample was made of memory CD4+ T cells from blood. These receptors were obtained from an adult in good health and CMV-seronegative.

This chain links TRBV2 with TRBJ1-4; no clear D. V was clipped by 9 bases and J by 8 bases, with 19 bases between them. Germline V gene lookup returns CDR1 SNHLY and CDR2 FYNNEI. This CDR3 is 14 amino acids long. The CDR3 loop reads CARSDGGRYEKLFF. CDR3 coding DNA: TGTGCCAGATCCGATGGAGGGCGCTACGAAAAACTGTTTTTT.

The V gene is TRBV11-2, the J gene TRBJ2-2; 8 bases map to TRBD1. CDR3 size: 16 residues. Germline V lookup: CDR1 SGHAT, CDR2 FQNNGV. Trimming took 4 bases from V and 6 from J; bases not matched to a gene: 10. CDR3 DNA: TGTGCCAGCAGCTCATTAAAGGCAGGGGGCCCCGGGGAGCTGTTTTTT. It translates to CASSSLKAGGPGELFF.

The chain couples TRBV11-2 to TRBJ1-4; 8 bases are shared with TRBD1. The CDR3 extends over 15 amino acids. V trimming: 1 base; J trimming: 8 bases; junction bases outside the gene matches: 6. Germline CDR1 SGHAT, CDR2 FQNNGV. Written as DNA, the CDR3 is TGTGCCAGCAGCTTAGGGACAGGGAACGGCGAAAAACTGTTTTTT. Translation: CASSLGTGNGEKLFF.

This chain uses TRBV6-1 with TRBJ2-5; D is tentatively TRBD1 or TRBD2 (6 bases each). CDR1 is MNHNS, CDR2 SASEGT, per germline. The CDR3 spans 15 residues. Trimming took off 5 bases at V and 5 bases at J, with 18 bases between the two ends. The chain's CDR3 is CASSLSRGRGETQYF. CDR3 bases: TGTGCCAGCAGTTTGAGCCGGGGGCGAGGTGAGACCCAGTACTTC.

The gene calls are TRBV6-6 and TRBJ2-7; D gene unclear. Germline V CDR1 and CDR2: MNHNY, SVGAGI (reference sequence). The length of the CDR3 is 15 residues. Deletions cut 2 bases from V and 4 bases from J, with 15 bases between. The CDR3: CASSYPSANRYEQYF. The CDR3 bases are TGTGCCAGCAGTTACCCCTCAGCGAATCGTTACGAGCAGTACTTC.

This sequence joins TRBV7-2 and TRBJ2-6, with no clear D. The germline CDR1 and CDR2 sequences are SGHTA and FQGNSA. The CDR3 is made up of 16 amino acids. Trimming removed 5 bases from V and 0 bases from J, with 11 bases in between. CDR3 residues: CASSLRSGSGANVLTF. CDR3 coding DNA: TGTGCCAGCAGCCTCAGGAGTGGCTCTGGGGCCAACGTCCTGACTTTC.

On this clone itself: One junction end disagrees with the germline gene, perhaps due to a read error. The V call is TRBV9, the J call TRBJ2-3; the match to TRBD2 covers 7 bases. CDR1 SGDLS and CDR2 YYNGEE come from the germline V gene. This CDR3 comprises 17 residues. The CDR3 DNA is TGTGCCAGCAGCCCCCTAGGCGGGGGAGGGACCACATATACGCAGTATTTT. It encodes CASSPLGGGGTTYTQYF.

This rearrangement joins TRBV7-9 to TRBJ2-7; the match to TRBD2 covers 7 bases. The length of the CDR3 is 16 residues. Germline V lookup: CDR1 SEHNR, CDR2 FQNEAQ (reference sequence). V lost 7 bases to trimming and J lost 2 bases; unmatched junction nucleotides: 14. DNA for the CDR3: TGTGCCAGCACACCCCTTACGGGGGAGGGAACCTACGAGCAGTACTTC. The encoded protein is CASTPLTGEGTYEQYF. Full variable domain (missing parts from reference TRBV7-9 and TRBJ2-7): DTGVSQNPRHKITKRGQNVTFRCDPISEHNRLYWYRQTLGQGPEFLTYFQNEAQLEKSRLLSDRFSAERPKGSFSTLEIQRTEQGDSAMYLCASTPLTGEGTYEQYFGPGTRLTVT.

V is TRBV7-3 and J is TRBJ1-2, with D hard to call. The CDR3 length is 13 residues. Germline V gene data show CDR1 as SGHTA and CDR2 as FQGTGA. V gave up 4 bases and J gave up 6 bases, with 12 bases separating them. The CDR3 DNA sequence: TGTGCCAGCAGCTCGGGGTACCCTAATGGCTACACCTTC. Translation: CASSSGYPNGYTF. The entire variable domain, with the rest obtained from reference TRBV7-3 and TRBJ1-2, is as follows: GAGVSQTPSNKVTEKGKYVELRCDPISGHTALYWYRQSLGQGPEFLIYFQGTGAADDSGLPNDRFFAVRPEGSVSTLKIQRTERGDSAVYLCASSSGYPNGYTFGSGTRLTVV.